This TCR beta chain was sequenced during a study of response to subunit inactivated influenza vaccine. Germline CDR1 SGHDT, CDR2 YYEEEE. Between the trimmed V and J ends, which lost 1 base and 3 bases, there was a span of 17 bases. The CDR3 runs to 17 residues. As concerns this clonotype: Antigen specificity is unknown.

TCRdb re-derived calls from the RT-PCR reads in MiXCR, one entry per CDR3 protein. The data show about 830,000 distinct CDR3 sequences, with approximately 17% seen just once and around 9.9% held by the top ten. Overall study findings and caveats: Each seasonal flu vaccination may recruit only limited new T cells, authors suggested.

This TCR was recovered from a man aged 50-60 years who received an inactivated influenza vaccine. The chain links TRBV5-6 to TRBJ2-1, with a tentative D call TRBD2 (7 bases). Sequenced here: PBMCs from blood, sampled 4 to 6 days after vaccination. CDR3 sequence reads: CASSLWVGGADYNEQFF. CDR3 nucleotides: TGTGCCAGCAGCTTGTGGGTAGGGGGGGCTGACTACAATGAGCAGTTCTTC.